This entry features one T cell receptor (beta chain) sequence. This record belongs to a study of T cell changes during pregnancy in multiple sclerosis. The V gene end was trimmed by 4 bases and the J gene end by 3 bases; junction bases not matched to a gene: 7. The CDR3 spans 16 residues. CDR1 is SGHTA and CDR2 is FQGNSA in the germline V gene. Assay: immunoSEQ multiplex PCR; the TCRdb copy retains only in-frame clones and omits some. Counted here are under 95,000 clones, around 92% occurring once; the ten biggest clones make up less than 2%. This chain connects TRBV7-2 to TRBJ1-3; 9 positions agree with TRBD1. The source is a female donor in good health, enrolled as a control in a pregnancy study. The material sequenced was peripheral blood, taken after pregnancy. In DNA, the CDR3 is TGTGCCAGCAGCTACCCGACAGGGGGAAGTGGAAACACCATATATTTT. It yields the protein CASSYPTGGSGNTIYF.